This T cell receptor beta chain was retrieved from a study of T cell repertoires in cytomegalovirus infection. General study points: Totalled public TCR beta family frequency picked out people who carried CMV plus the relevant HLA.

This CDR3 contains 15 residues. V lost 0 bases to trimming and J lost 2 bases, with 14 bases between them. Germline CDR1 is DFQATT and CDR2 is SNEGSKA (reference sequence). About this clonotype itself: Its cognate antigen is unknown.

One entry per CDR3 protein, called by TCRdb with MiXCR from the reads. The sample shows hundreds of thousands of distinct CDR3 sequences, approximately 30% of them seen only once. The sample in question was cultured CD8+ T cells from PBMCs, obtained from culture after CMV antigen stimulation. This chain uses TRBV20-1 with TRBJ2-7, with D maybe TRBD1 (5 bases). This clonotype was obtained from a human donor in good health (CMV status not recorded). Some clones in this sample may be carry-over from other donors' samples. CDR3 sequence (DNA): TGCAGTGCTAGAGATCTCCTCGACAGCCCCTACGAGCAGTACTTC. Its translation is CSARDLLDSPYEQYF.